Included here is one T cell receptor (beta chain) sequence, with context. The target antigen is unknown. Regarding treatment: roughly ten-day PBMC culture with coronavirus spike peptide pools or control peptides (ViraFEST assay). Before the COVID-19 pandemic (2011-2018), CD4+ T cells were obtained from the unexposed donor. Each of days 3 and 7 saw half the medium replaced by fresh IL-2 medium. This sample was included in a study of vaccination and CD4 T cells after COVID-19. Trimming cost V 3 bases and J 2 bases, with 10 bases left between them. The V gene's germline CDR1 is DFQATT and CDR2 SNEGSKA (reference sequence). This CDR3 has 13 residues. Cultured CD4+ T cell DNA was sequenced using the Oncomine TCR Beta short-read assay. Investigators isolated genomic DNA from cultured CD4+ T cells. Each CDR3 protein gets one entry after TCRdb re-called the PCR reads with MiXCR. The table lists some 10,000 distinct CDR3 sequences, under 45% of them singletons.

The chain is built from TRBV20-1 and TRBJ1-1, with a possible D match to TRBD1 (5 bases). This sequence was found in a human donor in good health. Sequenced material: CD4+ T cells from blood, cultured in vitro. CDR3 region: CSASRGRNTEAFF. The CDR3 DNA is TGCAGTGCTAGTAGGGGACGAAACACTGAAGCTTTCTTT.